The T cell receptor (beta chain) described here comes from a study of molecular identifiers for immune sequencing clone quantification. Broader study findings: The share of molecules held by clones above 20 RNA copies was over 97% in effector cells and under 1% in naive cells.

V trimming: 8 bases; J trimming: 3 bases; junction bases outside the gene matches: 3. Germline CDR1 reads MNHEY; CDR2 reads SVGAGI. The CDR3 is 14 amino acids. This clonotype was seen ten or more times. Its antigen is still unknown. TCRdb reprocessed the PCR reads via MiXCR and lists one record per CDR3 protein. This table holds about 640,000 distinct CDR3 sequences, roughly 21% found once. The V and J genes are TRBV6-5 and TRBJ2-6; 8 nucleotides align to TRBD1. The TCR originated in a human donor in good health. Some libraries in this study had Jurkat cell RNA spiked in. The sequencing input was naive CD8+ T cells from blood, with Jurkat cell RNA spiked in. Described subset: FACS-sorted CD8+CD4-CCR7+CD45RA+ naive T cells. CDR3 bases: TGTGCCAGCCAGGGGGCCGGTGGGGCCAACGTCCTGACTTTC. It translates to CASQGAGGANVLTF.